This T cell receptor (beta chain) came from a study of neurological immune-mediated disorders. Study-wide findings and caveats: Multiple sclerosis patients had less TCR clonal expansion than even healthy controls, unlike HTLV-1-associated myelopathy. None of the CDR3 amino acid sequences in expanded clones turned up in more than one subject, which points to private repertoires in all groups.

V lost 0 bases to trimming and J lost 1 base, with 11 bases between them. The CDR3 consists of 16 residues. The germline gives CDR1 LGHNA, CDR2 YNFKEQ. TCRdb fed the 5' RACE reads into MiXCR, producing one record per CDR3 protein. The table shows under 75,000 distinct CDR3 sequences, with around 3.4% occurring only once. This clonotype was found many times. Antigen specificity is unknown. The sequenced sample was PBMCs. This sequence was found in a woman aged 55-75 years with multiple sclerosis. The V and J genes are TRBV4-2 and TRBJ2-3; possible D gene TRBD2, 6 bases. The CDR3 sequence is CASSQDLASGTDTQYF. The CDR3 DNA follows: TGTGCCAGCAGCCAAGATCTGGCTAGCGGCACAGATACGCAGTATTTT.